One sample yielded the 9 T cell receptor beta chains listed below, sequenced in a study of response to subunit inactivated influenza vaccine. TCRdb ran MiXCR on the RT-PCR reads and lists one entry per CDR3 protein. The data contain approximately 530,000 distinct CDR3 sequences, approximately 7.7% of them singletons. The starting material was PBMCs from blood, obtained roughly 24 months after vaccination. Receptors were obtained from a man between 50 and 69 years old who received an inactivated influenza vaccine.

This clonotype turned up a few times. The chain links TRBV2 to TRBJ1-2, with no clear D. In germline, CDR1 is SNHLY, CDR2 FYNNEI. V was pared by 2 bases and J by 9 bases, with 16 bases between. The CDR3 runs 14 residues. CDR3 DNA sequence: TGTGCCAGCAGTGAAATGGAGGGCTCGGGCAGCTACACCTTC. Its protein product is CASSEMEGSGSYTF.

This clonotype was counted a few times. The chain has TRBV29-1 and TRBJ2-1, with D possibly matching TRBD2 (5 bases). CDR1 and CDR2 from the germline V gene are SQVTM and ANQGSEA. The ends were cut back, 3 bases at V and 1 base at J, with 7 bases in the middle. The CDR3 is 13 residues long. The DNA for the CDR3 is TGCAGCGTTGAGACGGGGTCCTACAATGAGCAGTTCTTC. This sequence encodes CSVETGSYNEQFF.

A remark on this clonotype: The junction differs from germline at one of its ends, possibly a read error. The chain carries TRBV3-1 and TRBJ2-1; 10 nucleotides line up with TRBD1. CDR1 and CDR2 (germline): LGHDT, YNNKEL (reference sequence). The CDR3 covers 18 residues. This CDR3 is CACSQEFPGTGVVNEQFF. For the CDR3, the DNA is TGTGCCTGCAGCCAAGAGTTCCCCGGGACAGGGGTGGTTAATGAGCAGTTCTTC.

This clonotype was counted many times. The V call is TRBV15, the J call TRBJ2-3; D is perhaps TRBD2 (7 bases). The CDR3 length is 15 residues. V was trimmed by 1 base and J by 1 base, leaving 9 bases between them. CDR1 is LNHNV and CDR2 is YYDKDF in the germline V gene (reference sequence). CDR3 protein: CATSRGGGRTDTQYF. In DNA form, the CDR3 reads TGTGCCACCAGCAGAGGGGGGGGCCGCACAGATACGCAGTATTTT.

The J gene is TRBJ2-2, the V gene TRBV20-1; D is unclear. This CDR3 comprises 14 residues. With 0 bases removed from V and 1 base from J, the gap between germline ends came to 6 bases. The germline V gene has CDR1 DFQATT and CDR2 SNEGSKA (reference sequence). DNA for the CDR3: TGCAGTGCTAGAGATCTTGAGAACACCGGGGAGCTGTTTTTT. Encoded protein: CSARDLENTGELFF.

The chain is built from TRBV13 and TRBJ2-7; D is possibly TRBD2 (7 bases). V shed 3 bases and J shed 4 bases, with 22 bases lying between them. The CDR3 length is 17 residues. Germline V gene sequence: CDR1 PRHDT, CDR2 FYEKMQ (reference sequence). In DNA form, the CDR3 reads TGTGCCAGCAGCTTCACGGGGGGACCCGGACAGAAGTACGAGCAGTACTTC. Encoded protein: CASSFTGGPGQKYEQYF.

As to this clonotype: A much larger clone sits a single nucleotide away, making a read error possible. This chain uses TRBV4-3 with TRBJ2-1; tentatively, D is TRBD1 or TRBD2 (6 bases each). The length of the CDR3 is 18 residues. CDR1 and CDR2 (germline): LGHNA, YSLEER. The CDR3 DNA reads TGCGCCTGCAGCCAAGATTGGGGGGCCGCTCCCATTATGAATGAGCAGTTCTTC. This translates into CACSQDWGAAPIMNEQFF.

In its sample, this clonotype was seen many times. The chain links TRBV14 to TRBJ1-2; D may be TRBD1 (6 bases). CDR3 length equals 14 residues. Trimming pared 4 bases from V and 0 bases from J, leaving 9 bases between. Germline CDR1 is SGHDN and CDR2 is FVKESK. CDR3 sequence reads: CASSPGTSNYGYTF. DNA for the CDR3: TGTGCCAGCAGCCCCGGGACATCTAACTATGGCTACACCTTC.

The rearrangement joins TRBV12-3 or TRBV12-4 to TRBJ2-2, with D uncertain. This CDR3 has 17 residues. V lost 4 bases, J lost 1 base, and 16 bases lay in between. CDR3 residues: CASSSPYEIGNTGELFF. The CDR3 nucleotides read TGTGCCAGCAGTTCCCCCTACGAAATCGGGAACACCGGGGAGCTGTTTTTT.